This is a list of T cell receptor beta chains from one sample in a study of cytomegalovirus exposure and HLA in healthy donors. Generated by immunoSEQ multiplex PCR, the TCRdb table keeps only in-frame clones and is missing some. The sample includes around 100,000 clones, around 60% of them seen just once. Sequencing was done on a sample of PBMCs. The source of these receptors is a man between 25 and 39 years old in good health and CMV-seropositive. Both conserved end residues are part of each CDR3. Some rows mark clone size as missing; the rest say once, few, many or name a class of expanded clone.

len: 14; v_gene: TRBV29-1; abundance: once; CDR3aa: CSDFGQGAYTEAFF
len: 14; v_gene: TRBV19; abundance: NA; CDR3aa: CASSTGTLGEKLFF
len: 14; v_gene: TRBV5-6; abundance: NA; CDR3aa: CASSLGRTGSEQYF
len: 15; v_gene: TRBV28; abundance: few; CDR3aa: CASSDPGLAYETQYF
len: 14; v_gene: TRBV19; abundance: NA; CDR3aa: CASSIDPWPDTQYF
len: 14; v_gene: TRBV6-7; abundance: NA; CDR3aa: CASTTDRGRNEQFF
len: 11; v_gene: TRBV25-1; abundance: NA; CDR3aa: CASRDKGELFF
len: 16; v_gene: TRBV4-1; abundance: few; CDR3aa: CASSPQGGAVNTEAFF
len: 15; v_gene: TRBV4-1; abundance: NA; CDR3aa: CASSRGSVSSYEQYF
len: 12; v_gene: TRBV19; abundance: NA; CDR3aa: CASSGDGTEAFF
len: 12; v_gene: TRBV7-9; abundance: once; CDR3aa: CASSFDSYGYTF
len: 16; v_gene: TRBV10-3; abundance: NA; CDR3aa: CAISESQGSSWYGYTF
len: 14; v_gene: TRBV6-5; abundance: NA; CDR3aa: CASRAGGLYNEQFF
len: 13; v_gene: TRBV14; abundance: NA; CDR3aa: CASSQEATGELFF
len: 15; v_gene: TRBV18; abundance: NA; CDR3aa: CASSPDRGLTDTQYF
len: 15; v_gene: TRBV5-1; abundance: NA; CDR3aa: CASSFIPGQGNEQYF
len: 16; v_gene: TRBV19; abundance: NA; CDR3aa: CASSAGLAGGYNEQFF
len: 14; v_gene: TRBV6-1; abundance: once; CDR3aa: CASRKPAGDYGYTF
len: 15; v_gene: TRBV7-9; abundance: NA; CDR3aa: CASSWTSGGPNEQFF
len: 14; v_gene: TRBV2; abundance: NA; CDR3aa: CASKVGGAPYGYTF
len: 12; v_gene: TRBV2; abundance: few; CDR3aa: CASDRGAGELFF
len: 14; v_gene: TRBV10-3; abundance: NA; CDR3aa: CAISDGGEVGKLFF
len: 13; v_gene: TRBV30; abundance: NA; CDR3aa: CAIQGDSYNEQFF
len: 13; v_gene: TRBV10-1; abundance: NA; CDR3aa: CASRSESSYEQYF
len: 13; v_gene: TRBV7-9; abundance: NA; CDR3aa: CASSLGQGTEAFF
len: 14; v_gene: TRBV7-2; abundance: NA; CDR3aa: CATAGEQGRETQYF
len: 16; v_gene: TRBV2; abundance: NA; CDR3aa: CASSQTVRRGFWEQYF
len: 10; v_gene: TRBV20-1; abundance: NA; CDR3aa: CSASPYEQYF
len: 14; v_gene: TRBV19; abundance: NA; CDR3aa: CASSTSEGFGTQYF
len: 16; v_gene: TRBV12-1; abundance: NA; CDR3aa: CASSSRRREGKSPLHF
len: 15; v_gene: TRBV6-1; abundance: NA; CDR3aa: CASKGGRERGFEQYF
len: 14; v_gene: TRBV10-3; abundance: few; CDR3aa: CAISESISSSEQYF
len: 14; v_gene: TRBV9; abundance: once; CDR3aa: CASSVQGANDEQYF
len: 12; v_gene: TRBV30; abundance: once; CDR3aa: CAWGQGRDTQYF
len: 12; v_gene: TRBV2; abundance: NA; CDR3aa: CASSADRVEQFF
len: 15; v_gene: TRBV28; abundance: once; CDR3aa: CASRLPQGRSQPQHF
len: 15; v_gene: TRBV6-6; abundance: NA; CDR3aa: CASRPDRGEDYGYTF
len: 13; v_gene: TRBV6-5; abundance: NA; CDR3aa: CASSRDTDQPQHF
len: 16; v_gene: TRBV12-2; abundance: once; CDR3aa: CASRRQQGSSGNTIYF